Listed here is a single T cell receptor beta chain. The junction had 4 bases not matched to a gene; V was cut back by 5 bases and J by 8 bases. Per germline, CDR1 KGHSH and CDR2 LQKENI. This CDR3 region has 13 residues. Using immunoSEQ multiplex PCR, the repertoire was profiled, and TCRdb retains in-frame clones only, with some absent. The table lists around 60,000 clones, about 88% of them singletons. These data come from a study of blood T cell repertoires in COVID-19. The sequence was collected from a man aged 55 to 70 with acute or convalescent COVID-19. The chain has TRBV18 and TRBJ1-2; 11 nucleotides agree with TRBD1. The source material was peripheral blood. The CDR3 reads CASSGQGAQGYTF. The CDR3 region has the DNA TGTGCCAGCTCAGGACAGGGGGCGCAGGGCTACACCTTC.